The 14 T cell receptor beta chains below come from one sample, sequenced in a study of CXCR3-negative and CXCR3-positive naive CD8 T cells (dated by TCRdb to about 2019). Sequencer: NextSeq 550. The Human TCR Profiling Kit (MiLaboratory) was used to prepare UMI-labeled 5' RACE TRB cDNA libraries. TCRdb reprocessed the reads, reporting each CDR3 protein sequence once and no DNA. The table kept for this sample lists approximately 49,000 distinct CDR3 sequences. Approximately 16% of the sample comes from the top ten. What was sequenced was memory CD8+ T cells from blood. Reading the label with the study, this specimen's cell subset or site is: conventional CD8+ memory T cells (TMEM), sorted as controls. All receptors derive from a human donor in good health. Some clones in this sample may be carry-over from other donors' samples.

The rearrangement joins TRBV20-1 to TRBJ1-5; with no DNA, the TCRdb D assignment of TRBD1 cannot be verified. CDR3 length equals 14 residues. Per the germline V gene, CDR1 is DFQATT and CDR2 is SNEGSKA (reference sequence). CDR3 loop: CSASDRGDVQPQHF.

This chain connects TRBV11-2 to TRBJ2-4. The CDR3 runs 16 residues. Germline-derived CDR1 and CDR2 are SGHAT and FQNNGV. CDR3 protein: CASSGQSFLAKNIQYF.

This chain connects TRBV29-1 to TRBJ2-3. Germline CDR1 is SQVTM and CDR2 is ANQGSEA. This CDR3 spans 13 amino acids. CDR3 in amino acids: CSVGTASTDTQYF.

The chain has TRBV18 and TRBJ2-4. CDR3 length: 14 residues. In germline, CDR1 is KGHSH, CDR2 LQKENI. The CDR3 here is CASSRRASDDIQYF.

J is TRBJ2-1 and V is TRBV12-3 or TRBV12-4. The CDR3 is made up of 12 amino acids. This chain's CDR3 is CASSFVPNEQFF.

The gene calls are TRBV2 and TRBJ2-1; checking the TCRdb D call of TRBD1 is not possible without DNA. Looked up from germline, CDR1 is SNHLY and CDR2 is FYNNEI. The CDR3 contains 14 residues. CDR3 sequence reads: CASTTGTLYNEQFF.

This sequence joins TRBV29-1 and TRBJ2-5. The CDR3 sequence is 11 residues long. The germline CDR1 and CDR2 sequences are SQVTM and ANQGSEA. This chain's CDR3 is CSVDELETQYF.

This chain links TRBV20-1 with TRBJ1-2; no DNA is available, so the TRBD1 call from TCRdb remains unchecked. The CDR3 is made up of 14 amino acids. Germline CDR1 reads DFQATT; CDR2 reads SNEGSKA (reference sequence). The CDR3 sequence is CSATPDRMVHGYTF.

V gene TRBV25-1 combines with J gene TRBJ1-1. Germline-derived CDR1 and CDR2 are MGHDK and SYGVNS. This CDR3 contains 14 residues. CDR3 protein: CASSESAGGTEAFF.

The chain links TRBV2 to TRBJ2-5. This CDR3 region has 14 residues. CDR1 and CDR2 from the germline V gene are SNHLY and FYNNEI. CDR3 protein: CASRALGDGETQYF.

The gene calls are TRBV6-5 and TRBJ2-1; TCRdb's D call of TRBD1 is untestable without DNA. Germline-derived CDR1 and CDR2 are MNHEY and SVGAGI. The CDR3 consists of 16 residues. The CDR3 is CASSYSLDRGYNEQFF.

CDR3 region: CSARYRETEAFF. This chain links TRBV20-1 with TRBJ1-1. Germline CDR1 reads DFQATT; CDR2 reads SNEGSKA (reference sequence). This CDR3 has 12 residues.

The chain couples TRBV12-3 or TRBV12-4 to TRBJ2-1; TCRdb's assignment of TRBD2 cannot be checked, as there is no DNA. The CDR3 consists of 14 residues. The chain's CDR3 is CASVRSGLNNEQFF.

The chain joins TRBV6-2 or TRBV6-3 to TRBJ1-1. Germline CDR1 reads MNHEY; CDR2 reads SVGEGT. The CDR3 totals 12 residues. This CDR3 is CASSLTSAEAFF.